The 12 T cell receptor beta chains presented below share a single source sample, sequenced in a study of tissue T cells after allogeneic stem cell transplantation. The assay was immunoSEQ multiplex PCR, and TCRdb's table has in-frame clones only and misses some. Of fewer than 2,000 clones in the sample, 35% to 50% were seen once. Time point indicated: mouse harvest day 14 after allogeneic transplant. Mouse grafts combined 10^7 T-cell-depleted bone marrow cells with 10^6 splenic CD5+ T cells. Sequencing was carried out using gut tissue. These receptors originate from a female BALB/c mouse given C57BL/6 T cells with graft-versus-host disease after an allogeneic hematopoietic cell transplant.

As for this clone: The gene names here belong to mouse. Read coverage stops 1 residue before the CDR3 terminus; the germline J gene supplies the remainder. The chain is built from TRBV23 and TRBJ1-1; no check of the table's D call, TRBD1, against the DNA was made. The germline V gene has CDR1 KGHTA and CDR2 FQNQQP. CDR3 size: 13 residues. CDR3 residues: CSSSQDRNTEVFF. The covered CDR3 bases are TGCTCCAGCAGTCAGGACAGAAACACAGAAGTCTTC.

A note on this clone: Each gene name is a mouse one. The DNA read from the CDR3 is TGTGCCAGCAGTCTAGGGTATAACTATGCTGAGCAGTTC. Translating it yields CASSLGYNYAEQF. The full CDR3 sequence reads CASSLGYNYAEQFF. The chain links TRBV3 to TRBJ2-1; no reliable D call. The sequenced fragment ends 1 residue before the CDR3 boundary, so the rest is inferred from the germline J gene. From germline, CDR1 is SNHLY and CDR2 FYNGKV (reference sequence). V was pared by 6 bases and J by 0 bases, with 9 bases between. This CDR3 is built from 14 residues.

With regard to this clone: Gene names follow the mouse nomenclature. The read falls 1 residue short of the CDR3 end, and the missing part is taken from the germline J gene. This chain uses TRBV3 with TRBJ2-5, with TRBD2 identical over 13 bases. Germline V CDR1 and CDR2: SNHLY, FYNGKV (reference sequence). The length of the CDR3 is 15 residues. Trimming took 5 bases from V and 3 from J; bases not matched to a gene: 2. Incomplete CDR3 DNA: TGTGCCAGCAGCAAGGGACTGGGGGGGCAAGACACCCAGTAC. It encodes CASSKGLGGQDTQY. The complete CDR3 sequence is CASSKGLGGQDTQYF. The complete variable domain, with remaining parts taken from reference TRBV3 and TRBJ2-5, reads GPKVLQIPSHQIIDMGQMVTLNCDPVSNHLYFYWYKQILGQQMEFLVNFYNGKVMEKSKLFKDQFSVERPDGSYFTLKIQPTALEDSAVYFCASSKGLGGQDTQYFGPGTRLLVL.

To note about this clone: The germline and genes are mouse ones. The CDR3 end lies 1 residue beyond the end of the read and is filled in from the germline J gene. The V call is TRBV16, the J call TRBJ1-4; 10 bases match TRBD1. Per the germline V gene, CDR1 is SGHSA and CDR2 is FRNQAP. There are 15 residues in the CDR3. V dropped 5 bases and J dropped 6; count of bases not matched to a gene: 6. The CDR3 DNA, read in part, is TGTGCAAGCAGCCTGGGACAGGGGCGCGACGAAAGATTATTT. Translation gives CASSLGQGRDERLF. The entire CDR3 reads CASSLGQGRDERLFF.

Concerning this clone itself: These gene names are mouse names. Read sequence stops 1 residue before the CDR3 end, and the germline J gene provides the missing end. V usage is TRBV23 and J usage is TRBJ2-7; the table gives TRBD1 as D, unverified against the DNA. Germline V gene sequence: CDR1 KGHTA, CDR2 FQNQQP. The length of the CDR3 is 12 residues. CDR3 DNA, as far as it was read: TGCTCCAGCAGACGGGACAGGGATGAACAGTAC. This codes for CSSRRDRDEQY. In full, the CDR3 is CSSRRDRDEQYF.

This clone turned up a few times. The germline and genes are mouse ones. The sequenced fragment ends 1 residue before the CDR3 boundary, so the rest is inferred from the germline J gene. The rearrangement joins TRBV16 to TRBJ2-7; the match to TRBD1 covers 11 bases. The V segment lost 1 base and the J segment 3 bases; nucleotides outside the gene matches: 2. Germline V gives CDR1 SGHSA, CDR2 FRNQAP. The CDR3 runs 15 residues. Here the CDR3 reads CASSLGGTGGYEQYF. Incomplete CDR3 DNA: TGTGCAAGCAGCTTAGGCGGGACAGGGGGCTATGAACAGTAC.

On this clone itself: Gene labels here are mouse ones. The read finishes 1 residue shy of the CDR3 end, and the germline J gene is used to complete it. The chain carries TRBV3 and TRBJ2-7; D may be TRBD2 (5 bases). V dropped 5 bases and J dropped 0 bases, with 11 bases sitting between them. The CDR3 loop spans 14 amino acids. Germline lookup yields CDR1 SNHLY and CDR2 FYNGKV (reference sequence). The CDR3 loop is CASSPGLSSYEQYF. The CDR3 DNA, read in part, is TGTGCCAGCAGCCCTGGACTTAGCTCCTATGAACAGTAC.

This clone occurred once. Any gene name here is a mouse gene name. The read ends 1 residue early relative to the CDR3; the germline J gene fills the gap. The chain couples TRBV26 to TRBJ1-1, with 9 bases matching TRBD1. Trimming cost V 6 bases and J 1 base; bases outside gene matches: 3. This CDR3 spans 14 amino acids. Germline-derived CDR1 and CDR2 are KGHPV and FQNQEV (reference sequence). The CDR3 spells CASSRGQGNTEVFF. The covered CDR3 bases are TGTGCCAGCAGCCGGGGACAGGGAAACACAGAAGTCTTC. The full variable domain, its missing parts supplied by reference TRBV26 and TRBJ1-1, is NSKVIQTPRYLVKGQGQKAKMRCIPEKGHPVVFWYQQNKNNEFKFLINFQNQEVLQQIDMTEKRFSAECPSNSPCSLEIQSSEAGDSALYLCASSRGQGNTEVFFGKGTRLTVV.

Only a few counts were recorded for this clone. Mouse germline and gene names are used. Other DNA variants within this sample encode the same CDR3. The CDR3 protein is CASSLQTNSDYTF. CDR3 bases read: TGTGCCAGCAGTCTGCAGACAAACTCCGACTACACC. The chain couples TRBV26 to TRBJ1-2; D gene unclear. The read ends 1 residue before the CDR3 terminus; that terminus is restored from the germline J gene. V was shortened by 2 bases and J by 0 bases, with 4 bases between the two germline ends. The CDR3 is made up of 13 amino acids. CDR1 KGHPV and CDR2 FQNQEV come from the germline V gene (reference sequence).

Concerning this clone: The gene symbols are mouse symbols. The read terminates 1 residue ahead of where the CDR3 ends, so the germline J gene completes it. V and J are TRBV12-1 and TRBJ2-1; D gene uncertain. V was shortened by 2 bases and J by 1 base, with 8 bases between the two germline ends. This CDR3 spans 14 amino acids. From germline, CDR1 is SGHSN and CDR2 HYEKVE. This CDR3 reads CASSPQGNYAEQFF. The DNA read from the CDR3 is TGTGCCAGCTCTCCACAAGGCAACTATGCTGAGCAGTTC.

In its sample, this clone was seen a few times. Germline and genes: mouse. The CDR3 end is not reached by the read, which stops 1 residue before it; the germline J gene fills it in. The V call is TRBV20, the J call TRBJ2-4; D may match TRBD1 or TRBD2 (6 bases each). Germline CDR1 reads GFQATS; CDR2 reads STVNSAI. V was cut by 2 bases and J by 0 bases, with 9 bases left in between. CDR3 length equals 14 residues. The covered CDR3 bases are TGTGGTGCTAGGTTAGGGGGGAGTCAAAACACCTTGTAC. Translated: CGARLGGSQNTLY. The whole CDR3 is CGARLGGSQNTLYF.

Turning to this clone: Gene names are the mouse ones. The CDR3 end lies 1 residue beyond the end of the read and is filled in from the germline J gene. The chain combines TRBV26 with TRBJ2-7; D remains ambiguous. Trimming took 2 bases from V and 4 from J, leaving 6 bases between them. The CDR3 loop spans 12 amino acids. Looked up from germline, CDR1 is KGHPV and CDR2 is FQNQEV (reference sequence). The CDR3 here is CASSLNRYEQYF. The CDR3 bases that were read are TGTGCCAGCAGTCTGAACAGATATGAACAGTAC.